Below, 22 T cell receptor beta chains from the same sample are listed, as sequenced in a study of technical replicates of blood from a few donors. Measured with immunoSEQ multiplex PCR; TCRdb has only the in-frame clones, and not every one. The sample holds tens of thousands of clones, 96% seen once. The sample was T cells isolated from PBMCs. These receptors all come from a human donor in good health.

This sequence joins TRBV7-9 and TRBJ2-4; D is ambiguous. The V gene's germline CDR1 is SEHNR and CDR2 FQNEAQ (reference sequence). The CDR3 covers 15 residues. V was clipped by 0 bases and J by 0 bases, with 6 bases between them. The CDR3, as DNA: TGTGCCAGCAGCTTAGCGACACTAGCCAAAAACATTCAGTACTTC. Translated: CASSLATLAKNIQYF.

V is TRBV10-1 and J is TRBJ1-1, with TRBD1 as a possible D gene (5 bases). V lost 0 bases to trimming and J lost 4 bases, with 15 bases between them. Germline assignment: CDR1 WNHNN and CDR2 SYGVQD (reference sequence). This CDR3 spans 16 amino acids. This CDR3 reads CASSESSTDMGTEAFF. The CDR3, as DNA: TGCGCCAGCAGTGAGTCCTCAACGGACATGGGCACTGAAGCTTTCTTT.

This chain uses TRBV27 with TRBJ1-5; 7 bases agree with TRBD1. Germline assignment: CDR1 MNHEY and CDR2 SMNVEV (reference sequence). V dropped 5 bases and J dropped 4; count of bases not matched to a gene: 11. CDR3 length equals 16 residues. The DNA for the CDR3 is TGTGCCAGCAGTCCCCTAGGACAGGAACTGAATCAGCCCCAGCATTTT. Residues: CASSPLGQELNQPQHF.

CDR3 DNA: TGTGCCAGCAGCTTGGCCAACACTGAAGCTTTCTTT. Translation gives CASSLANTEAFF. V is TRBV11-3 and J is TRBJ1-1; D is uncertain. From germline, CDR1 is SGHNT and CDR2 YENEEA. This CDR3 is built from 12 residues. The V end lost 3 bases, the J end lost 2 bases, and 4 bases lay between the germline ends.

The chain links TRBV2 to TRBJ1-5; D not certain. CDR3 length: 15 residues. The V end was cut by 4 bases, the J end by 0 bases, with 10 bases between. Germline CDR1 SNHLY, CDR2 FYNNEI. CDR3: CASSAQPYSNQPQHF. In DNA, the CDR3 is TGTGCCAGCAGTGCACAGCCCTATAGCAATCAGCCCCAGCATTTT.

The V call is TRBV27, the J call TRBJ1-3; 8 positions agree with TRBD1. Trimming removed 8 bases from V and 4 bases from J; junction bases left unmatched: 7. Germline V CDR1 and CDR2: MNHEY, SMNVEV (reference sequence). The CDR3 extends over 14 amino acids. The chain's CDR3 is CASGPTGAGNTIYF. In DNA, the CDR3 is TGTGCCAGCGGCCCGACAGGGGCCGGAAACACCATATATTTT.

The CDR3, as DNA: TGCGCCAGCAGCCAAGACAGGGGACGCGAGCCCCAGCATTTT. Encoded protein: CASSQDRGREPQHF. The rearrangement joins TRBV4-1 to TRBJ1-5, with TRBD1 as a possible D gene (6 bases). CDR1 and CDR2 from the germline V gene are MGHRA and YSYEKL. CDR3 size: 14 residues. V was shortened by 0 bases and J by 8 bases, with 11 bases between the two germline ends.

The V gene is TRBV29-1, the J gene TRBJ1-4; D is undetermined. The ends were cut back, 7 bases at V and 7 bases at J, with 16 bases in the middle. The CDR3 is 13 residues long. Germline assignment: CDR1 SQVTM and CDR2 ANQGSEA. CDR3 loop: CSARRGVGEKLFF. In nucleotides, the CDR3 is TGCAGCGCCCGCCGAGGAGTAGGTGAAAAACTGTTTTTT.

The chain is built from TRBV4-1 and TRBJ1-2; no reliable D call. The V and J ends lost 3 bases and 2 bases respectively, with 7 bases between them. CDR3 size: 13 residues. CDR1 and CDR2 (germline): MGHRA, YSYEKL. In DNA form, the CDR3 reads TGCGCCAGCAGCCATGAGGGCAACTATGGCTACACCTTC. This gives the protein CASSHEGNYGYTF.

V and J are TRBV19 and TRBJ2-7, with D uncertain. CDR1 and CDR2 from the germline V gene are LNHDA and SQIVND (reference sequence). V was trimmed by 5 bases and J by 4 bases, leaving 6 bases between them. CDR3 size: 11 residues. CDR3 region: CASSFGYEQYF. The CDR3 region has the DNA TGTGCCAGTAGTTTCGGTTACGAGCAGTACTTC. The full variable domain, in which reference TRBV19 and TRBJ2-7 provide the parts outside the CDR3, is DGGITQSPKYLFRKEGQNVTLSCEQNLNHDAMYWYRQDPGQGLRLIYYSQIVNDFQKGDIAEGYSVSREKKESFPLTVTSAQKNPTAFYLCASSFGYEQYFGPGTRLTVT.

This sequence joins TRBV27 and TRBJ2-7, with 10 bases that match TRBD2. The CDR3 has 17 residues. The V gene end was trimmed by 2 bases and the J gene end by 6 bases; junction bases not matched to a gene: 13. Germline V CDR1 and CDR2: MNHEY, SMNVEV (reference sequence). This CDR3 reads CASSLQLAGSHIREQYF. The DNA for the CDR3 is TGTGCCAGCAGTTTACAACTAGCGGGGAGTCACATCCGCGAGCAGTACTTC.

The chain has TRBV6-5 and TRBJ1-4, with a tentative D call TRBD1 (6 bases). Germline V gene lookup returns CDR1 MNHEY and CDR2 SVGAGI. This CDR3 contains 15 residues. Trimming pared 5 bases from V and 7 bases from J, leaving 17 bases between. CDR3 residues: CASSLLTGSSEKLFF. The CDR3 DNA reads TGTGCCAGCAGTCTTCTGACAGGTAGCTCTGAAAAACTGTTTTTT.

The chain is built from TRBV6-1 and TRBJ1-4; TRBD1 matches at 9 bases. Looked up from germline, CDR1 is MNHNS and CDR2 is SASEGT. The CDR3 consists of 14 residues. The V segment lost 4 bases and the J segment 5 bases; nucleotides outside the gene matches: 2. CDR3 DNA: TGTGCCAGCAGTGGAGGACAGGGGAATGAAAAACTGTTTTTT. It translates to CASSGGQGNEKLFF.

The V call is TRBV5-4, the J call TRBJ1-2, with 7 bases identical to TRBD1. With 2 bases clipped from V and 6 bases from J, the junction kept 7 bases outside the gene matches. The CDR3 is 14 amino acids. Germline CDR1 SGHNT, CDR2 YYREEE (reference sequence). The CDR3 nucleotides read TGTGCCAGCAGCTTTTTAGACAGGGCGGATGGCTACACCTTC. It yields the protein CASSFLDRADGYTF.

V usage is TRBV6-4 and J usage is TRBJ2-7; 9 bases are a match to TRBD2. CDR3 length equals 13 residues. CDR1 and CDR2 (germline): MRHNA, SNTAGT. V lost 5 bases and J lost 5; bases outside the gene matches: 4. Here the CDR3 reads CASSPQRGDEQYF. CDR3 DNA sequence: TGTGCCAGCAGTCCCCAGCGGGGGGACGAGCAGTACTTC.

V and J are TRBV4-1 and TRBJ2-1; 9 nucleotides align to TRBD2. The length of the CDR3 is 15 residues. Germline V gene data show CDR1 as MGHRA and CDR2 as YSYEKL. V lost 0 bases, J lost 9 bases, and 6 bases stayed unmatched. The CDR3 DNA reads TGCGCCAGCAGCCAAGAAACTAGCGGGTCAGGTGAGCAGTTCTTC. It codes for CASSQETSGSGEQFF.

The gene calls are TRBV29-1 and TRBJ2-7; D gene ambiguous. The CDR3 has 12 amino acids. V was cut by 2 bases and J by 0 bases, with 5 bases left in between. Germline V CDR1 and CDR2: SQVTM, ANQGSEA. The CDR3 is CSVEQNSYEQYF. The CDR3, as DNA: TGCAGCGTTGAACAGAACTCCTACGAGCAGTACTTC.

V is TRBV25-1 and J is TRBJ2-7, with D perhaps matching TRBD2 (6 bases). The CDR3 consists of 11 residues. Trimming left V 4 bases short and J 6 bases short, with 7 bases between. In germline, CDR1 is MGHDK, CDR2 SYGVNS. The CDR3 reads CASSAGLEQYF. In DNA form, the CDR3 reads TGTGCCAGCAGTGCGGGACTCGAGCAGTACTTC.

This sequence joins TRBV28 and TRBJ2-7, with unresolved D. The CDR3 contains 13 residues. CDR1 MDHEN and CDR2 SYDVKM come from the germline V gene. Trimming removed 3 bases from V and 3 bases from J, with 9 bases in between. In nucleotides, the CDR3 is TGTGCCAGCAGTTTTAATACCTACTACGAGCAGTACTTC. Its translation is CASSFNTYYEQYF.

V gene TRBV6-5 combines with J gene TRBJ1-5; D is perhaps TRBD1 (6 bases). V dropped 7 bases and J dropped 7 bases, with 17 bases sitting between them. Per germline, CDR1 MNHEY and CDR2 SVGAGI. There are 14 residues in the CDR3. The CDR3: CASMNQGTVQPQHF. The CDR3 DNA is TGTGCCAGCATGAATCAGGGGACGGTGCAGCCCCAGCATTTT.

This clone showed up just once. J is TRBJ1-1 and V is TRBV7-9; 11 bases are shared with TRBD1. The CDR3 sequence is 18 residues long. With V trimmed by 6 bases and J by 1 base, 13 bases remained unmatched. From germline, CDR1 is SEHNR and CDR2 FQNEAQ (reference sequence). Here the CDR3 DNA reads TGTGCCAGCAGTTCACGACTAGGACAGGGGGCCGGGAACACTGAAGCTTTCTTT. Its translation is CASSSRLGQGAGNTEAFF.

The chain couples TRBV5-6 to TRBJ2-3; 9 bases agree with TRBD2. This CDR3 region has 17 residues. With V trimmed by 1 base and J by 2 bases, 8 bases remained unmatched. CDR1 and CDR2 from the germline V gene are SGHDT and YYEEEE. This CDR3 is CASSLLTSGFITDTQYF. CDR3 DNA: TGTGCCAGCAGCTTGTTGACTAGCGGATTCATCACAGATACGCAGTATTTT.